This T cell receptor beta chain is drawn from a study of blood T cells in healthy people across ages. The germline gives CDR1 SGHTA, CDR2 FQGNSA. The CDR3 spans 12 residues. This clonotype has more than one count but fewer than ten. Alongside a J-beta primer mix, a sample-barcoded 5' primer served in a second PCR lasting about 6 to 12 cycles. TCRdb independently ran MiXCR on the 5' RACE reads; one entry per CDR3 protein. The table records 800,000 to 900,000 distinct CDR3 sequences, approximately 59% of them present only once. The clonotype originates from a man aged 25 to 40 in good health. The sequencing input was blood. The chain links TRBV7-2 to TRBJ2-5; D not resolved. TRBJ2-7 explains the end of the DNA better; the J call may be wrong. CDR3: CASSLGATEQYF. CDR3 DNA sequence: TGTGCCAGCAGCTTAGGGGCCACCGAGCAGTACTTC.